The rows below give T cell receptor beta chains drawn from one sample of a study of cytomegalovirus exposure and HLA in healthy donors. Sequencing used immunoSEQ multiplex PCR; TCRdb keeps in-frame clones, though not all of them. This sample has roughly 160,000 clones, with 80% to 90% found just once. Sequenced sample: PBMCs. The receptor set was obtained from a man younger than 35 in good health and CMV-seropositive. CDR3s include the opening cysteine and the closing phenylalanine or tryptophan. Each record gives: clone size, V gene, D gene, J gene, CDR3 protein, CDR3 DNA. The D gene is left open where the match is weak. Size is stated for part of the rows, as once, few or many counts, or as a class when the clone is expanded.

>.|TRBV18|.|TRBJ2-5
CASSPGTKETQYF
TGTGCCAGCTCACCTGGGACAAAAGAGACCCAGTACTTC
>few|TRBV7-9|.|TRBJ1-4
CASSSSGTNEKLFF
TGTGCCAGCAGCTCGTCAGGAACTAATGAAAAACTGTTTTTT
>.|TRBV28|.|TRBJ1-2
CATTSGAIYGYTF
TGTGCCACCACGTCGGGTGCGATTTATGGCTACACCTTC
>.|TRBV9|TRBD1|TRBJ1-2
CASSVQGTATGGYTF
TGTGCCAGCAGCGTCCAAGGGACAGCTACGGGCGGCTACACCTTC
>.|TRBV7-2|.|TRBJ1-3
CASSAQYRNTIYF
TGTGCCAGCAGCGCACAATACCGAAACACCATATATTTT
>.|TRBV5-1|TRBD1|TRBJ2-7
CASSLAGQGAYEQYF
TGCGCCAGCAGCTTGGCAGGGCAGGGGGCCTACGAGCAGTACTTC
>.|TRBV5-6|.|TRBJ2-2
CASSSKFPRTGELFF
TGTGCCAGCAGCTCGAAATTCCCACGGACCGGGGAGCTGTTTTTT
>.|TRBV19|TRBD2|TRBJ2-3
CASSPTSESTDTQYF
TGTGCCAGTAGCCCTACTAGCGAAAGCACAGATACGCAGTATTTT
>.|TRBV5-8|.|TRBJ1-2
CASSLSGGSYGYTF
TGTGCCAGCAGCTTGTCTGGGGGCAGCTATGGCTACACCTTC
>once|TRBV5-4|TRBD1|TRBJ2-2
CASSLAQGAAGELFF
TGTGCCAGCAGCTTGGCTCAGGGGGCCGCCGGGGAGCTGTTTTTT
>.|TRBV19|TRBD1|TRBJ2-5
CASSEGAWKTQYF
TGTGCCAGTAGTGAGGGGGCTTGGAAGACCCAGTACTTC
>.|TRBV19|.|TRBJ1-1
CASSIPGDTEAFF
TGTGCCAGTAGTATACCCGGGGACACTGAAGCTTTCTTT
>once|TRBV20-1|.|TRBJ2-3
CSTGTTDTQYF
TGCAGTACAGGGACCACAGATACGCAGTATTTT
>.|TRBV6-5|.|TRBJ2-5
CASSYSWTRETQYF
TGTGCCAGCAGTTACTCATGGACACGGGAGACCCAGTACTTC
>once|TRBV15|.|TRBJ2-3
CATRGGIYSDTQYF
TGTGCCACCCGGGGAGGCATTTACTCAGATACGCAGTATTTT
>many|TRBV5-1|.|TRBJ1-4
CASSAPGLGGEKLFF
TGCGCCAGCAGCGCCCCGGGACTCGGGGGTGAAAAACTGTTTTTT
>.|TRBV7-9|TRBD2|TRBJ2-1
CSSSRGSGGPSYNEQFF
TGTTCCAGCAGTCGAGGTAGCGGGGGCCCCTCCTACAATGAGCAGTTCTTC
>.|TRBV7-2|.|TRBJ1-5
CASSLSGRSNQPQHF
TGTGCCAGCAGCTTATCCGGTCGGAGCAATCAGCCCCAGCATTTT
>.|TRBV27|.|TRBJ2-3
CASSPSGLSTDTQYF
TGTGCCAGCTCCCCCTCGGGACTCAGCACAGATACGCAGTATTTT
>.|TRBV5-6|.|TRBJ2-7
CASSGGPATYSYEQYF
TGTGCCAGCAGCGGGGGCCCTGCAACGTACTCCTACGAGCAGTACTTC
>once|TRBV19|TRBD2|TRBJ2-3
CASGSAGVSTDTQYF
TGTGCCAGCGGCTCAGCGGGGGTAAGCACAGATACGCAGTATTTT
>.|TRBV10-3|TRBD1|TRBJ2-5
CAISESTGGSTQYF
TGTGCCATCAGTGAGTCGACAGGGGGCAGTACCCAGTACTTC
>.|TRBV5-6|.|TRBJ2-7
CASSLAVAKGRSYEQYF
TGTGCCAGCAGCTTGGCGGTTGCGAAGGGGCGCTCCTACGAGCAGTACTTC
>.|TRBV29-1|TRBD1|TRBJ2-7
CSVAGTGSTYEQYF
TGCAGCGTTGCCGGGACAGGATCAACCTACGAGCAGTACTTC
>.|TRBV5-1|TRBD1|TRBJ2-7
CASSLDPGGNYEQYF
TGCGCCAGCAGCTTGGACCCAGGGGGCAACTACGAGCAGTACTTC
>.|TRBV18|.|TRBJ2-3
CASSPRRGQLGVLHSDTQYF
TGTGCCAGCTCACCACGGCGGGGGCAATTGGGGGTGCTTCATTCGGATACGCAGTATTTT
>.|TRBV5-1|.|TRBJ1-2
CASSLPSGNGYTF
TGCGCCAGCAGCTTGCCGTCAGGGAATGGCTACACCTTC
>few|TRBV5-1|.|TRBJ1-5
CASSSTGFNQPQHF
TGCGCCAGCAGCTCTACAGGGTTCAATCAGCCCCAGCATTTT
>.|TRBV6-5|.|TRBJ2-7
CASSYSILATSYEQYF
TGTGCCAGCAGTTACTCGATCCTAGCTACCTCCTACGAGCAGTACTTC
>.|TRBV4-3|.|TRBJ2-3
CASSRDPGLRTDTQYF
TGCGCCAGCAGCCGCGACCCAGGCTTACGCACAGATACGCAGTATTTT
>few|TRBV27|TRBD1|TRBJ1-1
CASRGQLNTEAFF
TGTGCCAGCAGGGGACAGCTGAACACTGAAGCTTTCTTT
>.|TRBV9|.|TRBJ2-3
CASSVTRRASTDTQYF
TGTGCCAGCAGCGTTACGCGGAGGGCCAGCACAGATACGCAGTATTTT
>.|TRBV10-1|.|TRBJ2-3
CASSESQVADTQYF
TGCGCCAGCAGTGAAAGCCAGGTCGCAGATACGCAGTATTTT
>.|TRBV19|TRBD1|TRBJ2-7
CATARGTAYEQHF
TGTGCCACTGCGCGAGGGACAGCCTACGAGCAGCACTTC
>.|TRBV6-1|TRBD2|TRBJ2-7
CASSEEAGLAGGTQYF
TGTGCCAGCAGTGAAGAGGCAGGACTAGCGGGGGGGACGCAGTACTTC
>once|TRBV5-1|TRBD2|TRBJ2-1
CASSLLAGGYSKEQFF
TGCGCCAGCAGCCTGCTAGCGGGGGGCTACTCAAAAGAGCAGTTCTTC
>.|TRBV5-1|TRBD2|TRBJ2-1
CASSLDGGAWNEQFF
TGCGCCAGCAGCTTGGACGGGGGGGCGTGGAATGAGCAGTTCTTC
>.|TRBV6-5|.|TRBJ2-5
CASTGQETQYF
TGTGCCAGCACAGGGCAAGAGACCCAGTACTTC
>few|TRBV4-3|TRBD1|TRBJ1-6
CASSQTGGYSPLHF
TGCGCCAGCAGCCAAACAGGGGGTTATTCACCCCTCCACTTT
>.|TRBV7-9|.|TRBJ2-1
CSSSQFKAGLYNEQFF
TGTTCCAGCAGCCAGTTTAAGGCCGGACTTTACAATGAGCAGTTCTTC
>.|TRBV30|.|TRBJ1-6
CAWSVTGNLYNSPLHF
TGTGCCTGGAGTGTTACGGGGAATCTGTATAATTCACCCCTCCACTTT